The TCR beta chain under discussion was sequenced for a study of T cells in women clearing cervical HPV infection. Here immunoSEQ multiplex PCR was the method, and the copy in TCRdb shows in-frame clones only, minus some. The repertoire table contains roughly 38,000 clones. Germline V gives CDR1 LNHDA, CDR2 SQIVND (reference sequence). This CDR3 is built from 13 residues. Details on this clone: The read is 3 residues too short to cover the CDR3 end, so that end is filled in from the germline J gene.

The genes are TRBV19 and TRBJ2-3; maybe TRBD1 (6 bases). The sample consisted of blood buffy coat. This sequence was found in a woman aged 18 to 75 with a cervical HPV16 infection that either progressed to CIN3+ or cleared (not recorded which). The CDR3 sequence: CASSRQVNQPQYF. CDR3 DNA, as far as it was read: TGTGCCAGTAGTAGACAGGTTAATCAGCCG.